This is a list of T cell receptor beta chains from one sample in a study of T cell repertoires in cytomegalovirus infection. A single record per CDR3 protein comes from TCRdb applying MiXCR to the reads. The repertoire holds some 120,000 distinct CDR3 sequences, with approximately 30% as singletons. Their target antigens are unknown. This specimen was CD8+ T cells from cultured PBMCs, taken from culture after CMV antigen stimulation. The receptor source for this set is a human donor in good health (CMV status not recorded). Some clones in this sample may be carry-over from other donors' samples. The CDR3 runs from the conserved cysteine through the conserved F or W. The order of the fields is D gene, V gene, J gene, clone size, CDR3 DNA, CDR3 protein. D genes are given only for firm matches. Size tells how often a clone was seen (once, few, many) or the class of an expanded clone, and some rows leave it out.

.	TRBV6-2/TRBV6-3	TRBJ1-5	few	TGTGCCAGCAGTTGGGATGACGTCTCTTATAGCAATCAGCCCCAGCATTTT	CASSWDDVSYSNQPQHF
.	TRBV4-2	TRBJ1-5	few	TGTGCCAGCAGCCAAGATGGAGGGACGGGGCAGCCCCAGCATTTT	CASSQDGGTGQPQHF
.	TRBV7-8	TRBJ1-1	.	TGTGCCAGCCCTGAAGCTTTCTTT	CASPEAFF
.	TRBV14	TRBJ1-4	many	TGTGCCAGCAGCCAAGAACGGCCCGGGACGTCCATACGTTTTGAAAAACTGTTTTTT	CASSQERPGTSIRFEKLFF
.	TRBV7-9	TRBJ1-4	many	TGTGCCAGCAGACCACCGGGGGGGACGGGCGATAATGAAAAACTGTTTTTT	CASRPPGGTGDNEKLFF
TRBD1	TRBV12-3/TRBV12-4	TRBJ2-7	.	TGTGCCAGCAGTTTTAAGACGGACAGGGAAAACGAGCAGTACTTC	CASSFKTDRENEQYF
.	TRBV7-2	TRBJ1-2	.	TGTGCCAGCAGCTTTATAGGGGGTAGGGTAACTAGTGGCTACACCTTC	CASSFIGGRVTSGYTF
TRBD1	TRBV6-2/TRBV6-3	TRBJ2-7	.	TGTGCCAGCAGTTCCGTCACGAGGGACAGGGGAAGAGATTACGAGCAGTACTTC	CASSSVTRDRGRDYEQYF
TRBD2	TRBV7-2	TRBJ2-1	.	TGTGCCAGCAGCCCGACGCCGGGACTAAGGAATGAGCAGTTCTTC	CASSPTPGLRNEQFF
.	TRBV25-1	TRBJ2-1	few	TGTGCCAGCAGTGATTTCCCACTAGTGGAGTACAATGAGCAGTTCTTC	CASSDFPLVEYNEQFF
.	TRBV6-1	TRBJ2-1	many	TGTGCCAGCAGTGAATTCGGAGCACGCGATGAGCAGTTCTTC	CASSEFGARDEQFF
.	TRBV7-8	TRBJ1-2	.	TGTGCCAGCAGCTTCGGACAGAACTATGGCTACACCTTC	CASSFGQNYGYTF
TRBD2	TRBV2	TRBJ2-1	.	TGTGCCAGCAGTCGTAGCGGGGGGGGCTCCTACAATGAGCAGTTCTTC	CASSRSGGGSYNEQFF
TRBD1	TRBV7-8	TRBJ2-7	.	TGTGCCAGCAGCGCCGGGACAGGGATCTCCTACGAGCAGTACTTC	CASSAGTGISYEQYF
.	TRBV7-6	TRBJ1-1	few	TGTGCCAGCAGCTTGGACCGACAGGCGAACACTGAAGCTTTCTTT	CASSLDRQANTEAFF
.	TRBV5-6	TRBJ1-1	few	TGTGCCAGCAGCTTGATCGAAGTGGGCACTGAAGCTTTCTTT	CASSLIEVGTEAFF
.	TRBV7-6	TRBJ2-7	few	TGTGCTAGCAGCTTAGCGTGGGGGCCAGCCTACGAGCAGTACTTC	CASSLAWGPAYEQYF
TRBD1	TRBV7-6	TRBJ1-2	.	TGTGCCAGCAGCCAAACAGGGGGTGATGGGGATGGCTACACCTTC	CASSQTGGDGDGYTF
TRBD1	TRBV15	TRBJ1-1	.	TGTGCCACCCCTTCTCTCTCCCGGGACAGGCTGAACACTGAAGCTTTCTTT	CATPSLSRDRLNTEAFF
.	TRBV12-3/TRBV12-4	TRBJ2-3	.	TGTGCCAGCACCTCTTCCTGGGTGGGCCCTAGCACAGATACGCAGTATTTT	CASTSSWVGPSTDTQYF
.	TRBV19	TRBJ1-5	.	TGTGCCAGTAGTATACCGACAGTGATTAGCAATCAGCCCCAGCATTTT	CASSIPTVISNQPQHF